This is a list of T cell receptor beta chains from one sample in a study of tumor and adjacent non-tumor tissue in lung cancer. From the multiplex PCR reads, TCRdb called clonotypes with MiXCR, one entry per CDR3 protein. Of about 67,000 distinct CDR3 sequences listed, around three quarters were seen once; the top ten hold 45%. The specimen was distant non-tumor lung tissue. These receptors all come from a man aged 55 to 70 with non-small cell lung cancer. Both conserved end residues are part of each CDR3. D genes are given only for firm matches. Only some rows state a clone size, as once, few, many or a class for expanded clones.

v_call,clone_size,j_call,d_call,cdr3_nt,cdr3_aa
TRBV18,.,TRBJ2-1,TRBD1,TGTGCCATCTCAATGGACAGGGTTAACAATGAGCAGTTCTTC,CAISMDRVNNEQFF
TRBV30,.,TRBJ2-1,TRBD2,TGTGCCTGGAGTCCCTCGTTGGCTAGCGGTTCGGGGCAGCTCTTC,CAWSPSLASGSGQLF
TRBV20-1,once,TRBJ1-5,.,TGCAGTCCTAGAGATGTGGGACGGGAGTACCAGCCGCAGCATTTT,CSPRDVGREYQPQHF
TRBV6-1,many,TRBJ2-1,.,TGTGCCAGCAGTAGAAGTGGGGGTTGGTACAATGAGCAGTTCTTC,CASSRSGGWYNEQFF
TRBV28,.,TRBJ1-2,.,TGTGCCAGCAGTCCGCTAGGGAACAAAAATGCCTACACCTTC,CASSPLGNKNAYTF
TRBV28,.,TRBJ1-2,.,TGTGCCAGCAGTTATGGGGCCGGGGTTTTCTATGGTTACGCCTTC,CASSYGAGVFYGYAF
TRBV4-1,once,TRBJ1-5,.,TGCGCAAGCAGACAAGCTCCTGGTCAAAGCAATGAGCCCCAGCATTTT,CASRQAPGQSNEPQHF
TRBV7-9,.,TRBJ1-4,.,TGTGCCAGCAGCATATCAGGGGTGGCTGATGAAAAACAGTTTTTT,CASSISGVADEKQFF
TRBV14,many,TRBJ2-3,TRBD2,TGTGCCAGCAGTACTCTAGCGGGAGTGAGAGATACGCAGTATTTT,CASSTLAGVRDTQYF
TRBV4-2,.,TRBJ2-1,.,TGTGCCAGCAGCTCCGGTACTAGACTGCGTAATGAGCAGTTCTTC,CASSSGTRLRNEQFF
TRBV4-2,.,TRBJ2-1,.,TGTGCCAGCAGCCAAGTCGGGAGTCGTTCGAATGGGCAGTTCTTC,CASSQVGSRSNGQFF
TRBV5-1,once,TRBJ1-1,TRBD1,TGCACCAGCAGTTGGGGACAGGGGTCCGAAGCTTTCTTT,CTSSWGQGSEAFF
TRBV6-6,.,TRBJ2-7,.,TGTACTAGCAGTTACCTCCATCCCAATTCCTACGAGCAGTACTTC,CTSSYLHPNSYEQYF
TRBV11-3,.,TRBJ2-2,.,TGTGCCAGCAGCCCCGACGGGGATCTGTATTTT,CASSPDGDLYF
TRBV7-8,.,TRBJ2-4,.,TGTGCCAGTAGCCACATTACAAAGGTCAAAAACATTCAGTGCTTC,CASSHITKVKNIQCF
TRBV2,.,TRBJ2-3,.,TGTGCCAGTAGTGAGGGGTGGATCACAGATACGCAGTATTTT,CASSEGWITDTQYF
TRBV4-3,.,TRBJ2-3,.,TGCGCCAGCAGCCAGTCTCCCGGGACACGGGTCACAGATACGCAGTATTTT,CASSQSPGTRVTDTQYF
TRBV5-5,.,TRBJ2-7,.,TGTGCCAGCAGCTTGACGATGAGCTCCCACGAGCAGTACTTC,CASSLTMSSHEQYF
TRBV6-5,.,TRBJ2-1,.,TGTGCCAGCAGTTGGACGGGAGTCAATGGACAGTTCTTC,CASSWTGVNGQFF
TRBV5-4,once,TRBJ2-3,.,TGTGCCAACAGCACCCAGATCACAGATACGCAGTATTTT,CANSTQITDTQYF
TRBV6-2/TRBV6-3,.,TRBJ2-3,.,TGTGCCAGTAGTTCCCTTCAGACGGGAGCTACAGGTACGCAGTATTTT,CASSSLQTGATGTQYF
TRBV2,few,TRBJ2-7,.,TGTGCCAGCAGTTTAACAGGGTCCTACGAGCAGTACTTC,CASSLTGSYEQYF
TRBV6-6,once,TRBJ2-2,.,TGTGTCAGCAGTACGAATGTCCTTTCTCCGTTGAGCACCGGGGAGCTGTTTTTT,CVSSTNVLSPLSTGELFF
TRBV7-2,many,TRBJ2-1,.,TGTGCCAGCAGCTTAGATCTCGGGTGGGGGCGAGAGCAGTTCTTC,CASSLDLGWGREQFF
TRBV4-2,.,TRBJ2-7,TRBD2,TGTGGCAGCAGCCAAGATTGGGACTATCGTTACGAGCAGTACTTC,CGSSQDWDYRYEQYF
TRBV6-5,.,TRBJ1-1,.,TGTGCCAGCAGTTACGGCAGTCAGGTGTCCACTGAAGCCTTGTTT,CASSYGSQVSTEALF
TRBV6-1,once,TRBJ2-7,.,TGTGCCGGCAGTGACCCCAGAAGGACAGACTCCTACGAGGAGTACTTC,CAGSDPRRTDSYEEYF
TRBV6-1,.,TRBJ1-2,.,.,CASSVVARGAYGYTF
TRBV4-1,.,TRBJ2-5,.,TGCGCCAGCAGCCGACTTGAGTTCGACCAAGAGACCCAGTACTTC,CASSRLEFDQETQYF
TRBV11-1,.,TRBJ2-1,TRBD2,TGCACCAGCAGCCTGTGGATTAGCGGGAACAATGAGCAGTTCTTT,CTSSLWISGNNEQFF
TRBV24-1,.,TRBJ2-1,.,TGTGCCACCACGGGTCAGGGGTGCAATGGGCAGTTCTTC,CATTGQGCNGQFF
TRBV6-1,.,TRBJ2-1,.,TGTGCCAGCAGTGTGACTAGTGCCAGGGGGAATGAGCAGCTCTTC,CASSVTSARGNEQLF
TRBV20-1,.,TRBJ2-1,.,TGTAATGCTAGGGGACCGAAAAATGAGCAGTTCTTC,CNARGPKNEQFF
TRBV5-4,.,TRBJ2-3,.,TGTGCTAGCATCCAACAGACTACCGCAGATACGCAGTATTTT,CASIQQTTADTQYF
TRBV12-3/TRBV12-4,.,TRBJ2-1,.,TGTGCCAGCACCTCCAGTGGGAGTGGTTCCTACAGTGAGCAGTTCTTC,CASTSSGSGSYSEQFF
TRBV4-1,once,TRBJ2-5,TRBD1,TGCGCCAGCAGCAGAGGAAGGGGGCAAAGGGAGTCCCTGTACTTC,CASSRGRGQRESLYF
TRBV20-1,many,TRBJ2-5,TRBD2,TGCAGTGCAAAGACTAGCGGGAAGGTCCAAGAGACCCAGTACTTC,CSAKTSGKVQETQYF
TRBV6-5,.,TRBJ2-2,.,TGTGCCAGTGGTAGAAACACCGGGGAGCTGTTTTTT,CASGRNTGELFF
TRBV14,.,TRBJ2-3,.,TGTGCCAGCAGCCAAATGGGGCTTGGAGTCGCATACACAGGTACGCAGTATTTT,CASSQMGLGVAYTGTQYF
TRBV6-1,.,TRBJ2-1,.,TGCGCCAGCTGTGCGACTAGCGCCAGGGGGAATGAGCAGTTCTTC,CASCATSARGNEQFF
TRBV20-1,.,TRBJ2-3,TRBD2,TGCAGTGCGGGGACTAGCGGGGGATTCACATATACGCAGTATTTT,CSAGTSGGFTYTQYF
TRBV29-1,.,TRBJ2-5,TRBD2,TGCAGCGTGGCGGGACTAGCGGAAGAATCCGGTGAGACCCAGTACTTC,CSVAGLAEESGETQYF
TRBV5-1,once,TRBJ2-3,TRBD2,TGCGCCAGCAGCCTACTGACTAGCGGGACTAGCACAGATACGCAGTATTTT,CASSLLTSGTSTDTQYF